The rows below give T cell receptor beta chains drawn from one sample of a study of human T cells and chemical hapten exposure. TCRdb processed the RACE reads anew with MiXCR; each CDR3 protein has one entry. The sample contains over 300,000 distinct CDR3 sequences, 4.5% to 5.5% of which appear only once. The specimen comprised whole blood, sampled in connection with sensitization to the hapten diphenylcyclopropenone (DPC). Receptor source: a woman in her fifties or sixties with alopecia areata. Some clones in this sample may be carry-over from other donors' samples. CDR3s leave out the opening cysteine and the closing phenylalanine or tryptophan. Rows give clone size only sometimes, using once, few, many, or a class for an expanded clone.

TRBJ2-2 TRBV5-4 many ASRKQGQAGELF
TRBJ1-1 TRBV12-3/TRBV12-4 many ASSLTGGAEAF
TRBJ2-3 TRBV5-1 many ASSVDRGTDTQY
TRBJ2-5 TRBV7-2 many ASSQGLAGGGRETQY
TRBJ1-4 TRBV28 many ASSLRGDPEKLF
TRBJ1-5 TRBV27 few ASSPQGGAEPQH
TRBJ2-7 TRBV29-1 many SVGGRMMGRQY
TRBJ2-3 TRBV5-1 few ASSLWSIGDTQY
TRBJ1-1 TRBV12-3/TRBV12-4 many ASSPLRPMNTEAF
TRBJ1-2 TRBV6-6 few ASSGRTSNYGYT
TRBJ2-5 TRBV29-1 many SVGAETQY
TRBJ1-5 TRBV5-1 few ASSLDLDQPQH
TRBJ1-1 TRBV7-9 . ASTPRGGDTEAF
TRBJ2-1 TRBV30 many AWSARTSGYNEQF
TRBJ2-7 TRBV20-1 many SADRGGEQY
TRBJ2-6 TRBV28 many ASSLWGRTAGANVLT
TRBJ2-1 TRBV6-1 few ASSEMTGSYNEQF
TRBJ2-2 TRBV5-4 . ASSLGQKNTGELF
TRBJ2-2 TRBV12-3/TRBV12-4 many ASSSSRSGELF
TRBJ2-2 TRBV6-2/TRBV6-3 many ASSYLAGAPGTGELF
TRBJ2-6 TRBV27 many ASSLRGGSYSGANVLT
TRBJ2-1 TRBV29-1 many SVTGTSGKNYNEQF
TRBJ1-5 TRBV10-3 . AISDPLSNQPQH
TRBJ1-1 TRBV27 few ASSLYPGGVTEAF
TRBJ2-1 TRBV13 many ASSQQGGLGSYNEQF
TRBJ1-5 TRBV7-9 many ASSQGQGSNQPQH
TRBJ2-5 TRBV20-1 . SARDQIGLLRETQY
TRBJ2-1 TRBV6-5 many ASSAGGHNEQF
TRBJ1-1 TRBV6-5 . ASSYLDRGNTEAF
TRBJ2-1 TRBV12-3/TRBV12-4 many ATQGAIDEQF
TRBJ2-7 TRBV27 few ASSAMGGWYEQY
TRBJ2-6 TRBV7-9 few ASSGPGTGESPGANVLT
TRBJ1-5 TRBV9 few ASSVGTVGNQPQH
TRBJ2-3 TRBV4-3 many ASSPGRGLIDTQY
TRBJ1-5 TRBV7-8 few ASSPSRVSSNQPQH
TRBJ2-3 TRBV9 . ASSVAVGGTDTQY
TRBJ2-3 TRBV7-8 . ASSLAPLIAGETTDTQY
TRBJ1-5 TRBV7-9 many ASSSRGQGNQPQH
TRBJ2-3 TRBV6-2/TRBV6-3 . ASSLGGIMADTQY
TRBJ1-5 TRBV2 few ASGTGDSQPQH
TRBJ2-1 TRBV11-3 . ASSQRGTGFEQF
TRBJ2-1 TRBV12-3/TRBV12-4 many ASSPGTGQF
TRBJ1-4 TRBV14 . ASSAWAARGNEKLF
TRBJ1-1 TRBV2 . ASALRTEAF
TRBJ2-1 TRBV7-2 few ASTSALDIYSYNEQF
TRBJ1-4 TRBV12-3/TRBV12-4 few ASYKRRGGARPMTNEKLF
TRBJ1-1 TRBV12-3/TRBV12-4 many ASSLVEQGQAF
TRBJ1-5 TRBV2 . ASSNRAGEQPQH
TRBJ2-1 TRBV29-1 . SVKVNYEQF
TRBJ2-5 TRBV29-1 few SVEGAQVYQETQY
TRBJ2-7 TRBV27 many ASSPTVGVEQY
TRBJ1-5 TRBV10-3 . AISDQGTEQPQH
TRBJ1-2 TRBV5-6 . ASSLSKGAGGYT
TRBJ1-1 TRBV12-3/TRBV12-4 few ASSSGGRSEAF
TRBJ2-7 TRBV4-1 many ASSRLAGGDYEQY
TRBJ1-2 TRBV12-3/TRBV12-4 many ASSRHVLEYGYT
TRBJ2-2 TRBV29-1 many SADTGDTGELF
TRBJ2-3 TRBV10-3 many AISSGSLIDTQY